The 25 T cell receptor beta chains reported below all come from one sample, sequenced in a study of cytomegalovirus exposure and HLA in healthy donors. 13 Jbeta primers and 60 Vbeta primers were used for the PCR. Repertoires were generated with immunoSEQ multiplex PCR, while TCRdb's copy carries only in-frame clones and drops some. Its table lists roughly 65,000 clones. Sequencing input: PBMCs. The receptors originated from a boy younger than 18 in good health and CMV-seronegative.

CDR3 amino acids: CASSLPGQGYEQYF. The CDR3 DNA is TGCGCCAGCAGCTTACCAGGACAGGGGTACGAGCAGTACTTC. The chain links TRBV5-1 to TRBJ2-7, with 9 nucleotides matching TRBD1. CDR3 size: 14 residues. With V trimmed by 2 bases and J by 4 bases, 4 bases remained unmatched. Germline loops: CDR1 SGHRS, CDR2 YFSETQ.

The chain joins TRBV5-1 to TRBJ2-1; TRBD2 might be the D (5 bases). Trimming pared 7 bases from V and 1 base from J, leaving 18 bases between. The CDR3 consists of 16 residues. Germline V CDR1 and CDR2: SGHRS, YFSETQ. For the CDR3, the DNA is TGCGCCAGCGGTAAGGCAGCGGCCGGTTCCTACAATGAGCAGTTCTTC. This sequence encodes CASGKAAAGSYNEQFF.

This chain connects TRBV25-1 to TRBJ2-3; D remains ambiguous. The CDR3 runs 14 residues. V was cut by 1 base and J by 3 bases, with 8 bases left in between. From germline, CDR1 is MGHDK and CDR2 SYGVNS. The CDR3 reads CASSELRFTDTQYF. DNA for the CDR3: TGTGCCAGCAGTGAATTGAGGTTTACAGATACGCAGTATTTT.

This sequence joins TRBV7-7 and TRBJ1-3; D is unclear. Germline loops: CDR1 SSHAT, CDR2 FNYEAQ (reference sequence). The CDR3 is 13 residues long. V lost 1 base and J 4 bases, leaving 5 bases between the germline ends. The CDR3 coding sequence is TGTGCCAGCAGCTTAGGCGGGGGAAACACCATATATTTT. This translates into CASSLGGGNTIYF.

The rearrangement uses TRBV5-4 and TRBJ1-5; a possible D gene is TRBD1 (5 bases). Germline CDR1 is SGHNT and CDR2 is YYREEE (reference sequence). The CDR3 runs 14 residues. The V end lost 1 base, the J end lost 5 bases, and 10 bases lay between the germline ends. This CDR3 is CASSLQGRDQPQHF. CDR3 nucleotides: TGTGCCAGCAGCTTGCAGGGAAGGGATCAGCCCCAGCATTTT. The full variable domain, its missing parts supplied by reference TRBV5-4 and TRBJ1-5, is ETGVTQSPTHLIKTRGQQVTLRCSSQSGHNTVSWYQQALGQGPQFIFQYYREEENGRGNFPPRFSGLQFPNYSSELNVNALELDDSALYLCASSLQGRDQPQHFGDGTRLSIL.

The rearrangement links TRBV29-1 to TRBJ1-2; TRBD1 aligns across 8 bases. J lost 8 bases, V lost 7 bases, and 6 bases had no gene match. Germline values: CDR1 SQVTM, CDR2 ANQGSEA. The CDR3 runs 11 residues. CDR3 region: CSGQGNEGYTF. The CDR3 DNA sequence: TGCAGCGGACAGGGGAACGAGGGCTACACCTTC.

The genes are TRBV13 and TRBJ1-4, with 7 bases fitting TRBD1. The CDR3 covers 15 residues. V lost 5 bases and J lost 6; bases outside the gene matches: 9. Germline loops: CDR1 PRHDT, CDR2 FYEKMQ (reference sequence). Here the CDR3 DNA reads TGTGCCAGCAGCCTCTCCGGGACAGCTTATGAAAAACTGTTTTTT. Protein product: CASSLSGTAYEKLFF.

The rearrangement joins TRBV2 to TRBJ2-1, with D possibly matching TRBD2 (6 bases). The germline gives CDR1 SNHLY, CDR2 FYNNEI. The CDR3 runs to 14 residues. Trimming stripped 1 base from V and 9 bases from J, with 13 bases between. The CDR3 loop is CASSEGLVSSEQFF. CDR3 sequence (DNA): TGTGCCAGCAGTGAAGGACTAGTTTCTAGTGAGCAGTTCTTC. The full variable domain, completed using reference TRBV2 and TRBJ2-1, is EPEVTQTPSHQVTQMGQEVILRCVPISNHLYFYWYRQILGQKVEFLVSFYNNEISEKSEIFDDQFSVERPDGSNFTLKIRSTKLEDSAMYFCASSEGLVSSEQFFGPGTRLTVL.

This chain uses TRBV10-3 with TRBJ1-6; D not certain. Germline V gene lookup returns CDR1 ENHRY and CDR2 SYGVKD. The ends were cut back, 4 bases at V and 7 bases at J, with 17 bases in the middle. The CDR3 has 16 residues. CDR3 loop: CAISGSLLIPNSPLHF. The CDR3, as DNA: TGTGCCATCAGTGGAAGCCTCTTGATACCCAATTCACCCCTCCACTTT.

The CDR3 sequence: CASSVGVVSPNEQFF. CDR3 DNA: TGTGCCAGCAGCGTCGGGGTAGTTTCCCCGAATGAGCAGTTCTTC. The chain has TRBV9 and TRBJ2-1; maybe TRBD2 (5 bases). The germline CDR1 and CDR2 sequences are SGDLS and YYNGEE. The CDR3 extends over 15 amino acids. With 2 bases removed from V and 7 bases from J, the gap between germline ends came to 16 bases.

The V gene is TRBV7-9, the J gene TRBJ1-2; a possible D gene is TRBD1 (5 bases). The CDR3 length is 13 residues. V lost 2 bases, J lost 4 bases, and 8 bases lay in between. Per germline, CDR1 SEHNR and CDR2 FQNEAQ (reference sequence). CDR3 nucleotides: TGTGCCAGCAGCTTATCTCAGGGCTATGGCTACACCTTC. Residues: CASSLSQGYGYTF.

The chain is built from TRBV2 and TRBJ1-1; D is perhaps TRBD1 (5 bases). The germline V gene encodes CDR1 SNHLY and CDR2 FYNNEI. V gave up 7 bases and J gave up 4 bases, with 19 bases separating them. This CDR3 comprises 15 residues. The DNA for the CDR3 is TGTGCCAGCAAGTCAGGGAACAGAAGGAGCACTGAAGCTTTCTTT. Its protein product is CASKSGNRRSTEAFF.

V is TRBV5-1 and J is TRBJ2-7, with D perhaps matching TRBD2 (6 bases). This CDR3 comprises 14 residues. V was shortened by 2 bases and J by 2 bases, with 11 bases between the two germline ends. Germline V gene data show CDR1 as SGHRS and CDR2 as YFSETQ. The CDR3: CASSFGGSTYEQYF. The CDR3 bases are TGCGCCAGCAGCTTTGGAGGGTCGACCTACGAGCAGTACTTC.

V is TRBV9 and J is TRBJ2-5, with D possibly being TRBD2 (5 bases). Germline V gene sequence: CDR1 SGDLS, CDR2 YYNGEE. Deletions cut 4 bases from V and 1 base from J, with 8 bases between. The CDR3 has 13 amino acids. CDR3 DNA: TGTGCCAGCAGCTTGGACTTCCAAGAGACCCAGTACTTC. It yields the protein CASSLDFQETQYF.

The chain recombines TRBV7-2 with TRBJ2-5, with TRBD1 matching 9 bases. This CDR3 has 16 residues. V dropped 5 bases and J dropped 2; count of bases not matched to a gene: 9. From germline, CDR1 is SGHTA and CDR2 FQGNSA. CDR3 protein: CASSGQGRAVQETQYF. The CDR3 DNA reads TGTGCCAGCAGCGGACAGGGGAGGGCAGTTCAAGAGACCCAGTACTTC.

The gene calls are TRBV6-5 and TRBJ2-5; 8 nucleotides line up with TRBD1. The J call may be mistaken, given a closer DNA end match to TRBJ2-7. From germline, CDR1 is MNHEY and CDR2 SVGAGI. There are 15 residues in the CDR3. The CDR3 bases are TGTGCCAGCAGACCCGAGACAGGGGCTATCTACGAGCAGTACTTC. Its translation: CASRPETGAIYEQYF.

The rearrangement joins TRBV6-5 to TRBJ2-7; D not resolved. Trimming removed 0 bases at V and 6 bases at J, with 15 bases between. The CDR3 loop spans 15 amino acids. The germline V gene encodes CDR1 MNHEY and CDR2 SVGAGI. CDR3 sequence (DNA): TGTGCCAGCAGTTACTCCCCTTCCGCGGCGCGCGAGCAGTACTTC. Translation: CASSYSPSAAREQYF.

The chain recombines TRBV10-1 with TRBJ2-1; 9 bases map to TRBD2. Trimming took 6 bases from V and 4 from J; bases not matched to a gene: 7. Germline loops: CDR1 WNHNN, CDR2 SYGVQD (reference sequence). The CDR3 loop spans 15 amino acids. The CDR3 DNA sequence: TGCGCCAGCAGCCCCAGCGGGGGGCCTTACAATGAGCAGTTCTTC. Translation gives CASSPSGGPYNEQFF.

As to this clone: The junction shows a germline mismatch at one end, possibly a read error. V usage is TRBV2 and J usage is TRBJ1-6, with a possible D match to TRBD1 (5 bases). This CDR3 has 11 residues. Germline V lookup: CDR1 SNHLY, CDR2 FYNNEI. Here the CDR3 reads CASKVGQILRF. The CDR3 nucleotides are TGTGCCAGCAAAGTTGGACAAATTCTTCGCTTT.

The rearrangement joins TRBV7-9 to TRBJ2-7; maybe TRBD2 (5 bases). With 1 base removed from V and 7 bases from J, the gap between germline ends came to 14 bases. Germline-derived CDR1 and CDR2 are SEHNR and FQNEAQ (reference sequence). The CDR3 covers 14 residues. The DNA of the CDR3 is TGTGCCAGCAGCTTAGGCGGCCAGCGGAGAGAGCAGTACTTC. Residues: CASSLGGQRREQYF.

The CDR3 loop reads CASSVGHSGANVLTF. In DNA, the CDR3 is TGTGCCAGCAGCGTGGGACACTCTGGGGCCAACGTCCTGACTTTC. The chain uses TRBV7-6 and TRBJ2-6; D is perhaps TRBD1 (6 bases). This CDR3 has 15 residues. CDR1 and CDR2 from the germline V gene are SGHVS and FNYEAQ. Trimming took off 5 bases at V and 0 bases at J, with 8 bases between the two ends.

V is TRBV30 and J is TRBJ1-1; TRBD1 matches at 7 bases. The CDR3 totals 12 residues. Per the germline V gene, CDR1 is GTSNPN and CDR2 is SVGIG (reference sequence). V lost 7 bases, J lost 4 bases, and 6 bases stayed unmatched. CDR3 bases: TGTGCCTCAAACAGGGGAGGCACTGAAGCTTTCTTT. Protein sequence: CASNRGGTEAFF.

This rearrangement joins TRBV5-6 to TRBJ1-1; D ambiguous. CDR3 length: 13 amino acids. Germline-derived CDR1 and CDR2 are SGHDT and YYEEEE. Between the trimmed V and J ends, which lost 6 bases and 10 bases, there was a span of 19 bases. CDR3 bases: TGTGCCAGCACCGAAAGGAGGGAACGGAGAGCTTTCTTT. It yields the protein CASTERRERRAFF.

This chain uses TRBV5-1 with TRBJ1-2; 9 bases map to TRBD1. This CDR3 has 18 amino acids. V gave up 0 bases and J gave up 1 base; unmatched junction bases: 10. The germline gives CDR1 SGHRS, CDR2 YFSETQ. DNA of the CDR3: TGCGCCAGCAGCTTGGGGGCCGGGACAGGGACGTATAACTATGGCTACACCTTC. Its translation is CASSLGAGTGTYNYGYTF.

This chain connects TRBV5-6 to TRBJ2-7, with a tentative D call TRBD2 (7 bases). The CDR3 consists of 16 residues. The ends were cut back, 4 bases at V and 1 base at J, with 18 bases in the middle. CDR1 and CDR2 from the germline V gene are SGHDT and YYEEEE. CDR3 amino acids: CASSPMGRGASYEQYF. In DNA form, the CDR3 reads TGTGCCAGCAGCCCAATGGGCCGGGGGGCTTCCTACGAGCAGTACTTC.